The clone carrying this TCR beta chain was picked up one time. As the sequencing template, cDNA was produced by extracting RNA and reverse transcribing it. The assay was immunoSEQ multiplex PCR, and TCRdb's table has in-frame clones only and misses some. The data show more than 75,000 clones, roughly 41% seen once. The CDR3 spans 14 residues. V was shortened by 0 bases and J by 4 bases, with 10 bases between the two germline ends. The germline gives CDR1 SGHRS, CDR2 YFSETQ. The data stem from a study of CD8+ T cells in alopecia areata. The rearrangement joins TRBV5-1 to TRBJ2-5; D not resolved. Sequencing used CD4+ T cells sorted from blood. This sequence originates from a human donor with alopecia areata. In DNA form, the CDR3 reads TGCGCCAGCAGCTTGGGGTCCTACGGAGAGACCCAGTACTTC. It is translated as CASSLGSYGETQYF.